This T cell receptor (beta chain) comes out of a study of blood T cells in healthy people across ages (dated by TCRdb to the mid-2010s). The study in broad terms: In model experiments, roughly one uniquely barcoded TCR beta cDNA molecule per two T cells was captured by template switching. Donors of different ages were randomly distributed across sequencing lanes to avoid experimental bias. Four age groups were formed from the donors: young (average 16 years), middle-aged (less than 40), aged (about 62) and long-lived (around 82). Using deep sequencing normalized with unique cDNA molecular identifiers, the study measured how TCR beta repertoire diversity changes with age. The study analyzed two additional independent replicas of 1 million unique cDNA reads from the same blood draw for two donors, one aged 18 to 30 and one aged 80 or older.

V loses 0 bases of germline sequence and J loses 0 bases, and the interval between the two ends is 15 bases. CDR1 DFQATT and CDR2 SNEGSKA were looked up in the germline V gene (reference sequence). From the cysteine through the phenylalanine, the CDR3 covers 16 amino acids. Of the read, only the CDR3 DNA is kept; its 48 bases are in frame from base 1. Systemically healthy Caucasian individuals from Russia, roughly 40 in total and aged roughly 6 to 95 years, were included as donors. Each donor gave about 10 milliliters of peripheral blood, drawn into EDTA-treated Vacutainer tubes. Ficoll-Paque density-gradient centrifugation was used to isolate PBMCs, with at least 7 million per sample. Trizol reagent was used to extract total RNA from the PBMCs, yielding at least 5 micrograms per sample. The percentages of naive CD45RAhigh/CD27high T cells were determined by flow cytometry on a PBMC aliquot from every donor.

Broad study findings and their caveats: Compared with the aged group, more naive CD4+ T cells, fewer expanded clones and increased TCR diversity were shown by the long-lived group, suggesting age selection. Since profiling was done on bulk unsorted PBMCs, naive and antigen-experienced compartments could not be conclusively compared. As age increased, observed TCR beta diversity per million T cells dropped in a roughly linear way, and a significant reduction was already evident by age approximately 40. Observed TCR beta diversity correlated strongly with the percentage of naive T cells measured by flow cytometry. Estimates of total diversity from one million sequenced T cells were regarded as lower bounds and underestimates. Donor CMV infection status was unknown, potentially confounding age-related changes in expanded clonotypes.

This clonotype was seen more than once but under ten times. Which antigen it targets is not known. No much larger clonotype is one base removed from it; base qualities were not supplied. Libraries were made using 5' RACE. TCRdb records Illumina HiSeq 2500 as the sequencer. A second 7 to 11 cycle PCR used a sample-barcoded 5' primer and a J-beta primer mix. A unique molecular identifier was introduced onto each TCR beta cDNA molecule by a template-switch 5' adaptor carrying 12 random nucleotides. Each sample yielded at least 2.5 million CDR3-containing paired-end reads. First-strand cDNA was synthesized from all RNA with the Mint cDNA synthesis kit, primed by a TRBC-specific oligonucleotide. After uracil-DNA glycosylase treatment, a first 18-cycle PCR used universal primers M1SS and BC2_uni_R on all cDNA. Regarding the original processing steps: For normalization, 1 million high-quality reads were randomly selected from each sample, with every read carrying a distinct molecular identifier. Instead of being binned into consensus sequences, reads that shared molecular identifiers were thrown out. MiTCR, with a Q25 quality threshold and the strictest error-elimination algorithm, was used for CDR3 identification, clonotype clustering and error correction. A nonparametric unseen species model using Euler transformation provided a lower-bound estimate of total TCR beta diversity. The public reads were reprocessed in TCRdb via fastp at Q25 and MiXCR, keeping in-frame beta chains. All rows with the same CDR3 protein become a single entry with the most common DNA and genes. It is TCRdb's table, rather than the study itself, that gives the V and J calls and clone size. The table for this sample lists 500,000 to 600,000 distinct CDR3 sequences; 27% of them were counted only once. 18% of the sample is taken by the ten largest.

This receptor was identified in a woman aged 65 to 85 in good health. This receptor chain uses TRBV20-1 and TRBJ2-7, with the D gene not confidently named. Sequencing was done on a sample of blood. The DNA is TGCAGTGCTAGAGATTCTACTTCCAAGAGCTCCTACGAGCAGTACTTC. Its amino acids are CSARDSTSKSSYEQYF.